This T cell receptor (beta chain) is from a study of PD-1 blockade in classical Hodgkin lymphoma. This table comes from immunoSEQ multiplex PCR, and its TCRdb copy is limited to in-frame clones, with some not included. Of 25,000 to 35,000 clones listed, roughly 86% are singletons. Germline V CDR1 and CDR2: MNHEY, SMNVEV (reference sequence). This CDR3 is 15 amino acids long. Trimming cost V 3 bases and J 4 bases, with 16 bases left between them. Regarding time point: cycle 4 day 1 (C4D1), after 6 weeks of nivolumab. No patient escaped relapse after autologous stem cell transplantation, and brentuximab vedotin exposure varied. It was by magnetic negative selection that CD4+ T cells were purified from thawed PBMCs.

The chain recombines TRBV27 with TRBJ2-7, with D possibly being TRBD1 (6 bases). The sequence came from a human donor with classical Hodgkin lymphoma. The source was CD4+ T cells from blood, collected before the fourth cycle of nivolumab. The CDR3 DNA sequence: TGTGCCAGCAGTTTTAACGGCCAAACAGGGTACGAGCAGTACTTC. Amino acid sequence: CASSFNGQTGYEQYF.